Listed below are T cell receptor beta chains from one sample, sequenced in a study of blood T cell repertoires in COVID-19. TCRdb's copy holds only in-frame clones and misses some; the assay was immunoSEQ multiplex PCR. This table has approximately 250,000 clones, roughly 82% appearing once. Sequencing was done on a sample of peripheral blood. The source is a woman aged 40 to 50 who had recovered from COVID-19. The CDR3 runs from the conserved cysteine through the conserved F or W. Each record gives: D gene, V gene, J gene, clone size, CDR3 DNA, CDR3 protein. D genes are given only for firm matches. Some rows have no size entry. The others give once, few or many, or a class for an expanded clone.

d_call: .
v_call: TRBV3-1/TRBV3-2
j_call: TRBJ2-7
clone_size: .
cdr3_nt: TGTGCCAGCAGCCCCAATGTTGGAGGGGACGAGCAGTACTTC
cdr3_aa: CASSPNVGGDEQYF

d_call: .
v_call: TRBV19
j_call: TRBJ1-5
clone_size: .
cdr3_nt: TGTGCCAGTAGTATGGTACAGGGTAGCAATCAGCCCCAGCATTTT
cdr3_aa: CASSMVQGSNQPQHF

d_call: .
v_call: TRBV28
j_call: TRBJ1-5
clone_size: .
cdr3_nt: TGTGCCAGCAGGGGGGGGAATCAGCCCCAGCATTTT
cdr3_aa: CASRGGNQPQHF

d_call: .
v_call: TRBV30
j_call: TRBJ2-7
clone_size: .
cdr3_nt: TGTGCCTGGAGGGACACCTCCTACGAGCAGTACTTC
cdr3_aa: CAWRDTSYEQYF

d_call: .
v_call: TRBV5-1
j_call: TRBJ1-1
clone_size: once
cdr3_nt: TGCGCCAGCAGCTTGGAACGGGAAACTGAAGCTTTCTTT
cdr3_aa: CASSLERETEAFF

d_call: .
v_call: TRBV9
j_call: TRBJ2-5
clone_size: .
cdr3_nt: TGTGCCAGCAGCGTTGGCAGCGACCAAGAGACCCAGTACTTC
cdr3_aa: CASSVGSDQETQYF

d_call: .
v_call: TRBV6-5
j_call: TRBJ2-5
clone_size: .
cdr3_nt: TGTGCCAGCCGGGTTAACCGGGGGGCGTTAGAGACCCAGTACTTC
cdr3_aa: CASRVNRGALETQYF

d_call: TRBD1
v_call: TRBV30
j_call: TRBJ1-4
clone_size: .
cdr3_nt: TGTGCCTGGACCGGGAGAGGGGGCAGGAATGAAAAACTGTTTTTT
cdr3_aa: CAWTGRGGRNEKLFF

d_call: .
v_call: TRBV19
j_call: TRBJ1-1
clone_size: .
cdr3_nt: TGTGCCAGCACACGAGTAGGTTCGGGCACTGAAGCTTTCTTT
cdr3_aa: CASTRVGSGTEAFF

d_call: .
v_call: TRBV2
j_call: TRBJ1-2
clone_size: .
cdr3_nt: TGTGCCAGCAGTGAAAGGAGGGAAGATGGCTACACCTTC
cdr3_aa: CASSERREDGYTF

d_call: TRBD1
v_call: TRBV29-1
j_call: TRBJ2-1
clone_size: once
cdr3_nt: TGCAGCGTGGCCGGGACAGGGGGCTCCTACAATGAGCAGTTCTTC
cdr3_aa: CSVAGTGGSYNEQFF

d_call: TRBD1
v_call: TRBV18
j_call: TRBJ1-3
clone_size: once
cdr3_nt: TGTGCCAGCTCGCGGACAGGGGTCAACTCTGGAAACACCATATATTTT
cdr3_aa: CASSRTGVNSGNTIYF

d_call: TRBD1
v_call: TRBV7-2
j_call: TRBJ2-3
clone_size: .
cdr3_nt: TGTGCCAGCAGCTTAGACGGGACAGGGCCAGATACGCAGTATTTT
cdr3_aa: CASSLDGTGPDTQYF

d_call: .
v_call: TRBV2
j_call: TRBJ1-1
clone_size: .
cdr3_nt: TGTGCCAGCAGTGACAGGGTCCTTCTCATCCCTGAAGCTTTCTTT
cdr3_aa: CASSDRVLLIPEAFF

d_call: .
v_call: TRBV28
j_call: TRBJ2-5
clone_size: .
cdr3_nt: TGTGCCAGCAGTCCGTGGACGGGGATAAAAGAGACCCAGTACTTC
cdr3_aa: CASSPWTGIKETQYF

d_call: TRBD1
v_call: TRBV7-2
j_call: TRBJ1-2
clone_size: .
cdr3_nt: TGTGCCAGCAGCTTTAACCAGGGGGCGGTTGGCTACACCTTC
cdr3_aa: CASSFNQGAVGYTF

d_call: .
v_call: TRBV11-3
j_call: TRBJ1-1
clone_size: once
cdr3_nt: TGTGCCAGCAGCTTTCGGCTTATCACAGGGAATCGCCCCCTAACTGAAGCTTTCTTT
cdr3_aa: CASSFRLITGNRPLTEAFF

d_call: .
v_call: TRBV5-1
j_call: TRBJ1-1
clone_size: .
cdr3_nt: TGCGCCAGCAGCTTCCTATCCCCCCGGCGGAGGGGAATGTTCACTGAAGCTTTCTTT
cdr3_aa: CASSFLSPRRRGMFTEAFF

d_call: .
v_call: TRBV7-9
j_call: TRBJ1-1
clone_size: .
cdr3_nt: TGTGCCAGCAGCTTAGACAACGCCCATGAAGCTTTCTTT
cdr3_aa: CASSLDNAHEAFF

d_call: TRBD1
v_call: TRBV18
j_call: TRBJ1-1
clone_size: .
cdr3_nt: TGTGCCAGCTCACCCGGACAGGGGATGGGGAACACTGAAGCTTTCTTT
cdr3_aa: CASSPGQGMGNTEAFF

d_call: TRBD1
v_call: TRBV4-2
j_call: TRBJ1-2
clone_size: .
cdr3_nt: TGTGCCAGCAGCAGCCGGGACAGGGGGGAGTATGGCTACACCTTC
cdr3_aa: CASSSRDRGEYGYTF

d_call: .
v_call: TRBV5-1
j_call: TRBJ1-1
clone_size: .
cdr3_nt: TGCGCCAGCAGCTGGGGTAGCGGCCTGCCGAACACTGAAGCTTTCTTT
cdr3_aa: CASSWGSGLPNTEAFF

d_call: .
v_call: TRBV11-3
j_call: TRBJ2-1
clone_size: .
cdr3_nt: TGTGCCAGCAGCTTAGACCTAGCGAGCAATGAGCAGTTCTTC
cdr3_aa: CASSLDLASNEQFF

d_call: TRBD1
v_call: TRBV3-1/TRBV3-2
j_call: TRBJ2-7
clone_size: .
cdr3_nt: TGTGCCAGCAGCCGCCCTGGGACAGGGGTCTACGAGCAGTACTTC
cdr3_aa: CASSRPGTGVYEQYF

d_call: .
v_call: TRBV18
j_call: TRBJ1-2
clone_size: .
cdr3_nt: TGTGCCAGCTCTCCGGCAGGGCAGAACTATGGCTACACCTTC
cdr3_aa: CASSPAGQNYGYTF

d_call: .
v_call: TRBV30
j_call: TRBJ1-4
clone_size: .
cdr3_nt: TGTGCCTGGGGGGGCGGGAATGAAAAACTGTTTTTT
cdr3_aa: CAWGGGNEKLFF

d_call: .
v_call: TRBV5-8
j_call: TRBJ1-1
clone_size: .
cdr3_nt: TGTGCCAGTCATGGGGGGTTGGGCACTGAAGCTTTCTTT
cdr3_aa: CASHGGLGTEAFF

d_call: TRBD1
v_call: TRBV29-1
j_call: TRBJ1-1
clone_size: many
cdr3_nt: TGCAGCGTAAGACAGGGCTTGGGCACTGAAGCTTTCTTT
cdr3_aa: CSVRQGLGTEAFF

d_call: TRBD1
v_call: TRBV4-1
j_call: TRBJ1-4
clone_size: .
cdr3_nt: TGCGCCAGCAGCCAGGAAAGGGGGCTGGCTAATGAAAAACTGTTTTTT
cdr3_aa: CASSQERGLANEKLFF

d_call: .
v_call: TRBV10-3
j_call: TRBJ2-2
clone_size: .
cdr3_nt: TGTGCCATCAGTGAGTCAGGGGGCACCGGGGAGCTGTTTTTT
cdr3_aa: CAISESGGTGELFF

d_call: TRBD1
v_call: TRBV6-6
j_call: TRBJ1-2
clone_size: once
cdr3_nt: TGTGCCAGCAGTTCCTTTCCGGGACAGGGCTCCGGCTACACCTTC
cdr3_aa: CASSSFPGQGSGYTF